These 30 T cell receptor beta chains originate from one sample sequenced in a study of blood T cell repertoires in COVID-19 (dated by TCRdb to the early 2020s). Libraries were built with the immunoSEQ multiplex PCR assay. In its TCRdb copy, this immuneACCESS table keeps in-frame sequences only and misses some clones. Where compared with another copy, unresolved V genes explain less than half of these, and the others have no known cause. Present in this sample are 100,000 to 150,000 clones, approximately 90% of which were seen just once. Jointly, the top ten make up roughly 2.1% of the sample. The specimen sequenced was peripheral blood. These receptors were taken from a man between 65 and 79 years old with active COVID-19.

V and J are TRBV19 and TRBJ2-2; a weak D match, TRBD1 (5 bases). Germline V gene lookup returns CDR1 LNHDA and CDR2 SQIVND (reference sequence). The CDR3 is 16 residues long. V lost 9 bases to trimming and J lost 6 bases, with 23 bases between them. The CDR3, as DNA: TGTGCCAGCAGCGAAACCCTAAAAGGGGCCGCCGGGGAGCTGTTTTTT. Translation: CASSETLKGAAGELFF. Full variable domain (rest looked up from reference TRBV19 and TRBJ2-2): DGGITQSPKYLFRKEGQNVTLSCEQNLNHDAMYWYRQDPGQGLRLIYYSQIVNDFQKGDIAEGYSVSREKKESFPLTVTSAQKNPTAFYLCASSETLKGAAGELFFGEGSRLTVL.

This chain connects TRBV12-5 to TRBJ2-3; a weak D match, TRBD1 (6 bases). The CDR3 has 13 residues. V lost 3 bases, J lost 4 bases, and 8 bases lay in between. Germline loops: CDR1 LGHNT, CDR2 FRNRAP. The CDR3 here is CASGFQGSDTQYF. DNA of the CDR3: TGTGCTAGTGGTTTTCAGGGGTCAGATACGCAGTATTTT.

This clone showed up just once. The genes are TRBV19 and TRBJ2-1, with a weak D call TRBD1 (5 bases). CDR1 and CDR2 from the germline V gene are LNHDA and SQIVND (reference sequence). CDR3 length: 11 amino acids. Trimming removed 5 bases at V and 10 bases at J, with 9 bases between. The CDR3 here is CASSDRQEQFF. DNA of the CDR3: TGTGCCAGTAGTGACCGACAGGAGCAGTTCTTC.

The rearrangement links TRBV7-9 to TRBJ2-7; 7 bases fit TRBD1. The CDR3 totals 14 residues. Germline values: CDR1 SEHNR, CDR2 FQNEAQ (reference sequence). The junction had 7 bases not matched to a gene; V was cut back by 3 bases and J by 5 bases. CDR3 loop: CASSFSGTANEQYF. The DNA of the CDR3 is TGTGCCAGCAGCTTCTCCGGGACAGCGAACGAGCAGTACTTC. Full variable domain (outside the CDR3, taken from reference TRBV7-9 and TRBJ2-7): DTGVSQNPRHKITKRGQNVTFRCDPISEHNRLYWYRQTLGQGPEFLTYFQNEAQLEKSRLLSDRFSAERPKGSFSTLEIQRTEQGDSAMYLCASSFSGTANEQYFGPGTRLTVT.

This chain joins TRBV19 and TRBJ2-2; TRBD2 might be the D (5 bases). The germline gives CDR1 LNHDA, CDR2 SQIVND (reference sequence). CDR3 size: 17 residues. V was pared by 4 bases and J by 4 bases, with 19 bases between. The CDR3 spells CASSKLGGSGSTGELFF. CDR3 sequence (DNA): TGTGCCAGTAGTAAGCTTGGTGGGAGTGGGAGCACCGGGGAGCTGTTTTTT.

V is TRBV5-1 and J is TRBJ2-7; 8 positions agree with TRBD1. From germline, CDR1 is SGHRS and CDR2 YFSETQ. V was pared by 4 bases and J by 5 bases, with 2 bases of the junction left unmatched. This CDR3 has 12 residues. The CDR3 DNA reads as TGCGCCAGCAGCCTGGACAGGGACGAGCAGTACTTC. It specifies CASSLDRDEQYF.

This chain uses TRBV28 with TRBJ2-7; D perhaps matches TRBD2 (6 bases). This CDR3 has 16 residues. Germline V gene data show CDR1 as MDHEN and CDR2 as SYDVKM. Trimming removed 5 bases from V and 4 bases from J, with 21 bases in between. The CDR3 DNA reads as TGTGCCAGCAGTGGACACACTAGCAGGACTACTTACGAGCAGTACTTC. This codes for CASSGHTSRTTYEQYF.

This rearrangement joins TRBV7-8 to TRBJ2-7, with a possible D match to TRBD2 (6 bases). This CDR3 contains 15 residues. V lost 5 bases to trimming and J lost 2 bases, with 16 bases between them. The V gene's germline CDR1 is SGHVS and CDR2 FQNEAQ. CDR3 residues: CASSPPGSRPYEQYF. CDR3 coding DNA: TGTGCCAGCAGCCCACCCGGGAGCCGGCCCTACGAGCAGTACTTC. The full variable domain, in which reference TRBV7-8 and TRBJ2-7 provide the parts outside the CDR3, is GAGVSQSPRYKVAKRGQDVALRCDPISGHVSLFWYQQALGQGPEFLTYFQNEAQLDKSGLPSDRFFAERPEGSVSTLKIQRTQQEDSAVYLCASSPPGSRPYEQYFGPGTRLTVT.

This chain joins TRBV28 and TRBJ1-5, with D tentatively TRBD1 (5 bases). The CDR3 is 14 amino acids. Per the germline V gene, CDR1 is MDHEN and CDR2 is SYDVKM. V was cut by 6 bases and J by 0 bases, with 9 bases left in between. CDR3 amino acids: CASRTAYSNQPQHF. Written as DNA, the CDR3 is TGTGCCAGCAGGACAGCTTATAGCAATCAGCCCCAGCATTTT.

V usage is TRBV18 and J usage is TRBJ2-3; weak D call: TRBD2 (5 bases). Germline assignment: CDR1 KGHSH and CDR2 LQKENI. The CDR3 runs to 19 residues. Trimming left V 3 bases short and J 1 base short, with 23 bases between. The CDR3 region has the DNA TGTGCCAGCTCACCTCTAGTCAACCTAGCCGGAGGACGCACAGATACGCAGTATTTT. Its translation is CASSPLVNLAGGRTDTQYF.

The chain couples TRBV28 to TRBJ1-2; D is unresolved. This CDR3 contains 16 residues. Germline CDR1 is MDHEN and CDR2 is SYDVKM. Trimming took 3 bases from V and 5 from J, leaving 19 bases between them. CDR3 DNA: TGTGCCAGCAGTTTCAACCGGGTCCCTTTTTGGTATGGCTACACCTTC. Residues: CASSFNRVPFWYGYTF.

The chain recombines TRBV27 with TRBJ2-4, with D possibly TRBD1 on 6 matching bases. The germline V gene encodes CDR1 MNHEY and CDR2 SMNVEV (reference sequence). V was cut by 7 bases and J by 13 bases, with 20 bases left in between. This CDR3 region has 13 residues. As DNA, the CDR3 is TGTGCCAGCAACCCTGCGACAGGTGGGATGCAGTACTTC. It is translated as CASNPATGGMQYF.

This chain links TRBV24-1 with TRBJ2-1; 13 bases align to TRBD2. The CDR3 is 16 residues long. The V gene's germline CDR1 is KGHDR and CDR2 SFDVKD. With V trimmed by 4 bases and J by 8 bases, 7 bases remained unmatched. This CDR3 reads CATSDQLAGGPHEQFF. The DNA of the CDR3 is TGTGCCACCAGTGACCAACTAGCGGGAGGGCCCCATGAGCAGTTCTTC.

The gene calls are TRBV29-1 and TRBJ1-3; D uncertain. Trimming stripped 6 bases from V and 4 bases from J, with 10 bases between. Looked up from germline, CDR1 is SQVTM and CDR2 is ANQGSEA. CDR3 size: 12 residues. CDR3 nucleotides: TGCAGCGTCAGGACGGGGGGAAACACCATATATTTT. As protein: CSVRTGGNTIYF. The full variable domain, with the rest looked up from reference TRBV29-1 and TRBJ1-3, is SAVISQKPSRDICQRGTSLTIQCQVDSQVTMMFWYRQQPGQSLTLIATANQGSEATYESGFVIDKFPISRPNLTFSTLTVSNMSPEDSSIYLCSVRTGGNTIYFGEGSWLTVV.

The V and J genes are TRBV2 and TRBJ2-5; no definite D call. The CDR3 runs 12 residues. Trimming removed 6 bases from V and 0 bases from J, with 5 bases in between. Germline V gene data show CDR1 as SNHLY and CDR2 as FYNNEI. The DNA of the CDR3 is TGTGCCAGCAGGCAGGACCAAGAGACCCAGTACTTC. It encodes CASRQDQETQYF.

In DNA form, the CDR3 reads TGCAGCGGCACACATACAGGGACTGAAGCTTTCTTT. Amino acid sequence: CSGTHTGTEAFF. The genes are TRBV29-1 and TRBJ1-1; D might be TRBD1 (6 bases). Germline CDR1 SQVTM, CDR2 ANQGSEA. V was pared by 7 bases and J by 5 bases, with 14 bases between. The CDR3 has 12 amino acids.

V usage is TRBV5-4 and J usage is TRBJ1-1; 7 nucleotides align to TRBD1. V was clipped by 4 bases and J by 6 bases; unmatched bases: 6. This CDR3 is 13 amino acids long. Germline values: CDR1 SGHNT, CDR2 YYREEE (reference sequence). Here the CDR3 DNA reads TGTGCCAGCAGCCAGTCAGGGGGGCCTGAAGCTTTCTTT. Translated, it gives CASSQSGGPEAFF. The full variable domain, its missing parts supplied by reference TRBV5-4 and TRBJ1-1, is ETGVTQSPTHLIKTRGQQVTLRCSSQSGHNTVSWYQQALGQGPQFIFQYYREEENGRGNFPPRFSGLQFPNYSSELNVNALELDDSALYLCASSQSGGPEAFFGQGTRLTVV.

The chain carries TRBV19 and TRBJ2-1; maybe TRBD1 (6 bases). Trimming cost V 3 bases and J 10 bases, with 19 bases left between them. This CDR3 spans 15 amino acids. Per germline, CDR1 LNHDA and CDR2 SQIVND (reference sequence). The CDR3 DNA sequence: TGTGCCAGTAGTATGGGGGTCGGACAGTCCGCGGAGCAGTTCTTC. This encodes CASSMGVGQSAEQFF.

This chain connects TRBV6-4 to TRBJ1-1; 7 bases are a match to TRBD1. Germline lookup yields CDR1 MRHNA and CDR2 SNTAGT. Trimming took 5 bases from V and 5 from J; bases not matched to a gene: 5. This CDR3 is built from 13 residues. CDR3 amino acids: CASSFARGTEAFF. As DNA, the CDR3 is TGTGCCAGCAGTTTCGCCAGGGGGACTGAAGCTTTCTTT.

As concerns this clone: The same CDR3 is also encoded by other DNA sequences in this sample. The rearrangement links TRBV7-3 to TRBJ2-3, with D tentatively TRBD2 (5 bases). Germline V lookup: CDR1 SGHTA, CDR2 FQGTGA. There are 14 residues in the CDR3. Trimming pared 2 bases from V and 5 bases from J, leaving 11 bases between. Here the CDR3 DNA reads TGTGCCAGCAGCTTAGCCTTGGCGGGAGATACGCAGTATTTT. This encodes CASSLALAGDTQYF.

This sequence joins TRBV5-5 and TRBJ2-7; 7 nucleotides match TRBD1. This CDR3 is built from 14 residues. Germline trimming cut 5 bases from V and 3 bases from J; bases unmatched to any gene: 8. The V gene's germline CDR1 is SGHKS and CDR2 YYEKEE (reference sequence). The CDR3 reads CASRPGTVNYEQYF. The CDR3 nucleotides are TGTGCCAGCAGGCCAGGGACAGTAAACTACGAGCAGTACTTC.

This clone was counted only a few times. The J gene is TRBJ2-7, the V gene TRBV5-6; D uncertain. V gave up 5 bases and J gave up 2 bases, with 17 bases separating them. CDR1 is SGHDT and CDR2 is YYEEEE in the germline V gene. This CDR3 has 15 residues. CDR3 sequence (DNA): TGTGCCAGCAGATCAGGAAAGAGATCAACCTACGAGCAGTACTTC. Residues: CASRSGKRSTYEQYF.

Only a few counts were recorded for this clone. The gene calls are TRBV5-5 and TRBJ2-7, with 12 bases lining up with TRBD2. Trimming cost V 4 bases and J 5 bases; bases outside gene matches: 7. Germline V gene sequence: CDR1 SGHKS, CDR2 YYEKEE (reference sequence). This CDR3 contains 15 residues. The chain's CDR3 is CASSVLAGGTHEQYF. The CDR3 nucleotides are TGTGCCAGCAGCGTCCTAGCGGGAGGGACCCACGAGCAGTACTTC.

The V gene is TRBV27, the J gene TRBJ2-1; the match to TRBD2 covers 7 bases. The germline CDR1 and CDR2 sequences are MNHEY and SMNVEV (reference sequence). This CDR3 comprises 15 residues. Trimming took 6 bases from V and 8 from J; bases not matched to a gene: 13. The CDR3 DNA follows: TGTGCCAGCAGCTTCACCGGGAGGTCAGGCTATGAGCAGTTCTTC. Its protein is CASSFTGRSGYEQFF.

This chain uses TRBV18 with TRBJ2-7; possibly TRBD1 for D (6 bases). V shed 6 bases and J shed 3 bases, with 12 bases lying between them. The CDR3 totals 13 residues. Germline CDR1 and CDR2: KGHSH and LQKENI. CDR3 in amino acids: CASSLADSYEQYF. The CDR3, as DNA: TGTGCCAGCTCTCTCGCGGACAGCTACGAGCAGTACTTC.

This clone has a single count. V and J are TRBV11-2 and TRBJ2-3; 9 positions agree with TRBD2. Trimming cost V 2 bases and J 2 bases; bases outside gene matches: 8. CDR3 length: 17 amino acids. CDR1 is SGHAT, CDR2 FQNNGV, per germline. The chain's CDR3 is CASSLIAGGSDTDTQYF. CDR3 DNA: TGTGCCAGCAGCTTAATCGCGGGAGGGAGCGACACAGATACGCAGTATTTT.

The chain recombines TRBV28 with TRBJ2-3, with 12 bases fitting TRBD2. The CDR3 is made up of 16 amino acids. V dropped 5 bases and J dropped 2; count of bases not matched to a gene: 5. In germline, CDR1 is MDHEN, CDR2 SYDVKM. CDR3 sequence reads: CASSPSGRGDTDTQYF. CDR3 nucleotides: TGTGCCAGCAGTCCTAGCGGGAGGGGTGACACAGATACGCAGTATTTT.

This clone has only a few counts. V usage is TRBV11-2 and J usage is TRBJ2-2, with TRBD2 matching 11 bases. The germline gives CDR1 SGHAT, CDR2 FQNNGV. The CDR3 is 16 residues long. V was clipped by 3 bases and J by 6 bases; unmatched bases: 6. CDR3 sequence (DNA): TGTGCCAGCAGCTTCGTGACTAGCGGGATACCCGGGGAGCTGTTTTTT. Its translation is CASSFVTSGIPGELFF.

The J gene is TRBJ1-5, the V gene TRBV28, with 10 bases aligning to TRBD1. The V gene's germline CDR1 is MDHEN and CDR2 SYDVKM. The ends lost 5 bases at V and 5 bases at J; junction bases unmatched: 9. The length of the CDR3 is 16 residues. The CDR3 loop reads CASSPDRGRADQPQHF. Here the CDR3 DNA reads TGTGCCAGCAGTCCAGACAGGGGGCGAGCGGATCAGCCCCAGCATTTT.

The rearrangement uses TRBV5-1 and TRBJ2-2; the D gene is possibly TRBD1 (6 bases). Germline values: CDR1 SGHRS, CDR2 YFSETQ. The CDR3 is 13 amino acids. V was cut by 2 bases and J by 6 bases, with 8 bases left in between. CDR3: CASSLQGSGELFF. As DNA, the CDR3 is TGCGCCAGCAGCTTACAGGGATCCGGGGAGCTGTTTTTT. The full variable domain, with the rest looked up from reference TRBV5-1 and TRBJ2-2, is KAGVTQTPRYLIKTRGQQVTLSCSPISGHRSVSWYQQTPGQGLQFLFEYFSETQRNKGNFPGRFSGRQFSNSRSEMNVSTLELGDSALYLCASSLQGSGELFFGEGSRLTVL.